The clone carrying this T cell receptor (beta chain) was detected many times. Noted time point: sample taken at primary tumor resection. Researchers sequenced whole RNA taken from tumor, nontumor lung or frozen PBMC without sorting. CDR1 and CDR2 (germline): DFQATT, SNEGSKA (reference sequence). The CDR3 sequence is 14 residues long. The ends lost 3 bases at V and 6 bases at J; junction bases unmatched: 9. In TCRdb, the 5' RACE reads were re-called with MiXCR into one record per CDR3 protein. The sample lists approximately 11,000 distinct CDR3 sequences; 6.2% were seen once. These data are taken from a study of spatial heterogeneity in lung cancer.

The receptor's source is a male donor with early-stage non-small cell lung cancer. This specimen consisted of normal lung tissue next to the tumor, obtained at surgery. The chain recombines TRBV20-1 with TRBJ2-7; TRBD1 matches at 9 bases. The CDR3 sequence is CSASYQQGALEQYF. As DNA, the CDR3 is TGCAGTGCTAGTTACCAACAGGGGGCGCTCGAGCAGTACTTC.